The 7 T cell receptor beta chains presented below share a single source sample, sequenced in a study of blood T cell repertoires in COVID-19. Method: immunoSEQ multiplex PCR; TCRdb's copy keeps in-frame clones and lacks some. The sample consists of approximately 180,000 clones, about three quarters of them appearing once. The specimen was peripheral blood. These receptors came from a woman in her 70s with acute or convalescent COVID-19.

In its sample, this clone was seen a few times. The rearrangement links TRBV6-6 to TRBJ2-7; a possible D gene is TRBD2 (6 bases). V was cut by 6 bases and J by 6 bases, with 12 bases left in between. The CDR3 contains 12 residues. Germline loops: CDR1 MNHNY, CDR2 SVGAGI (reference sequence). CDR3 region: CASSQDYSEQYF. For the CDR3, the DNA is TGTGCCAGCAGCCAGGACTATTCCGAGCAGTACTTC.

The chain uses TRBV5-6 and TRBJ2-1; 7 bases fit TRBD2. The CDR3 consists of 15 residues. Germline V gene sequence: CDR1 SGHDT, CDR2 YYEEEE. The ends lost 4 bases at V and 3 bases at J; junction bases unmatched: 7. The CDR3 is CASSPRAGIYNEQFF. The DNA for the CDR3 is TGTGCCAGCAGCCCTAGAGCGGGGATCTACAATGAGCAGTTCTTC. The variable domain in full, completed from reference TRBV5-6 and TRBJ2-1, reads DAGVTQSPTHLIKTRGQQVTLRCSPKSGHDTVSWYQQALGQGPQFIFQYYEEEERQRGNFPDRFSGHQFPNYSSELNVNALLLGDSALYLCASSPRAGIYNEQFFGPGTRLTVL.

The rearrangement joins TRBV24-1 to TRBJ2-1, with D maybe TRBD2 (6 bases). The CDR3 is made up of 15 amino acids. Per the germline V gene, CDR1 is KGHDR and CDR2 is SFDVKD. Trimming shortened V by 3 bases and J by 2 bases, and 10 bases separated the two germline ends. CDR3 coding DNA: TGTGCCACCAGTGATATCGAGCGGGCCTACAATGAGCAGTTCTTC. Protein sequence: CATSDIERAYNEQFF.

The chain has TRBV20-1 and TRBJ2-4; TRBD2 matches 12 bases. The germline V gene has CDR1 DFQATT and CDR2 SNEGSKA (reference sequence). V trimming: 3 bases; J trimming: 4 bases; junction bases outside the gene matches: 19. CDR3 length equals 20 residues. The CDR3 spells CSASPYRTSGTVDVKNIQYF. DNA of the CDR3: TGCAGTGCTAGTCCCTATAGGACTAGCGGGACCGTGGACGTAAAAAACATTCAGTACTTC.

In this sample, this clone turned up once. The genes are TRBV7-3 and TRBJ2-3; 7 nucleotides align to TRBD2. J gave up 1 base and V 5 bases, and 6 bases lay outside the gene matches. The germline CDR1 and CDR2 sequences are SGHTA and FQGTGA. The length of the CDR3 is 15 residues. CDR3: CASSRNGGGTDTQYF. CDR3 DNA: TGTGCCAGCAGCCGTAATGGGGGGGGCACAGATACGCAGTATTTT.

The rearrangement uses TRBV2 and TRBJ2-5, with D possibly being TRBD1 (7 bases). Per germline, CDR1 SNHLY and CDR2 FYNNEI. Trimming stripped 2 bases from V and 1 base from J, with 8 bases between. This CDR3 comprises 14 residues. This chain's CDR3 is CASSEQGGQETQYF. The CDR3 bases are TGTGCCAGCAGTGAACAGGGGGGCCAAGAGACCCAGTACTTC.

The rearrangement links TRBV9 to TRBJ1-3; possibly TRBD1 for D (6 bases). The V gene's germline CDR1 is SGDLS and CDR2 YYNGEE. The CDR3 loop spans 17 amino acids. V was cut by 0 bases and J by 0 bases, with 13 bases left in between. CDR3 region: CASSVEPRTVSGNTIYF. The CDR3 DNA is TGTGCCAGCAGCGTAGAGCCCCGGACAGTCTCTGGAAACACCATATATTTT.